This T cell receptor (beta chain) emerged from a study of blood T cells in healthy people across ages. The wider study: Per every two T cells, about one barcoded beta molecule was captured by template switching.

Study outcomes and limitations: Measured against age, TCR beta diversity per million T cells decreased in a roughly linear manner.

Isolated PBMCs totaled at least 6.5 million in each sample. This clonotype turned up a few times. Its specificity is not known. Sample-barcoded 5' priming and a J-beta primer mix drove a second PCR of roughly 6 to 12 cycles. In TCRdb, the 5' RACE reads were re-called with MiXCR into one record per CDR3 protein. The sample has 500,000 to 600,000 distinct CDR3 sequences, 25% to 30% seen once; the top ten hold about 18%. The CDR3 sequence is 14 residues long. Trimming took 5 bases from V and 6 from J; bases not matched to a gene: 8. Per germline, CDR1 SEHNR and CDR2 FQNEAQ (reference sequence). The receptor's source is a woman in her sixties or seventies in good health. Material: blood. The V gene is TRBV7-9, the J gene TRBJ2-7; 9 positions agree with TRBD1. CDR3 amino acids: CASSQQGAMGEQYF. CDR3 sequence (DNA): TGTGCCAGCAGCCAACAGGGGGCTATGGGCGAGCAGTACTTC.